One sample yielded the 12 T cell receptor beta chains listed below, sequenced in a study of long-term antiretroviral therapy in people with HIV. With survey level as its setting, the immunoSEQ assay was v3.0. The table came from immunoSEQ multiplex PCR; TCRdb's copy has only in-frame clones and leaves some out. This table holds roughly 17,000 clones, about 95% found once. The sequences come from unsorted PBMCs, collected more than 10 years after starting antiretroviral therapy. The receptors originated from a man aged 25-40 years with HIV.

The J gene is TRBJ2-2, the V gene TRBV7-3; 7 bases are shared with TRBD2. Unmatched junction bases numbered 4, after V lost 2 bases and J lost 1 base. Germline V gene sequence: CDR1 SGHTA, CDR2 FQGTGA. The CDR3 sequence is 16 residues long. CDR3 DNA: TGTGCCAGCAGCTTATTCCCTAGCGGGAACACCGGGGAGCTGTTTTTT. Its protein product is CASSLFPSGNTGELFF.

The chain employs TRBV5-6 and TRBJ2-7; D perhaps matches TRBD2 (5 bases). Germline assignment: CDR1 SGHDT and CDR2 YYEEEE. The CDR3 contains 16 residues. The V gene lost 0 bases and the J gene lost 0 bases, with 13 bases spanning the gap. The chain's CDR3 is CASSLDEGPSSYEQYV. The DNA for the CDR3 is TGTGCCAGCAGCTTGGACGAGGGCCCAAGCTCCTACGAGCAGTACGTC.

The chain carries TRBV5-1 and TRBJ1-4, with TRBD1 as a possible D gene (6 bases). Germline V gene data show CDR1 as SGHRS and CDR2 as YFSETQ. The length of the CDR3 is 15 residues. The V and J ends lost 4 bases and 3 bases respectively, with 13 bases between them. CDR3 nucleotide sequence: TGCGCCAGCAGCCCGGAGGGGGAGCCTAATGAAAAACTGTTTTTT. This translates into CASSPEGEPNEKLFF.

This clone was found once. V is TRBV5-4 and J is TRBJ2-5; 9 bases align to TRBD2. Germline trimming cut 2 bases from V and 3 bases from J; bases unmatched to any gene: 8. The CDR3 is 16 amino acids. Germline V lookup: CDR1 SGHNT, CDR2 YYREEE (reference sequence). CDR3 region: CASSLDLAGYEETQYF. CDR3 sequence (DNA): TGTGCCAGCAGCTTAGATCTAGCGGGGTATGAAGAGACCCAGTACTTC.

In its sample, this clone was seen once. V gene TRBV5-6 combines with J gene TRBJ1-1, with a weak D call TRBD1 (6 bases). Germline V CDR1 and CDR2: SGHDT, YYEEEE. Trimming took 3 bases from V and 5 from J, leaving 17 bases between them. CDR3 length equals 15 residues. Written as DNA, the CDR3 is TGTGCCAGCAGCTCGGTGAAACAGGGTGGGACTGAAGCTTTCTTT. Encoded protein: CASSSVKQGGTEAFF.

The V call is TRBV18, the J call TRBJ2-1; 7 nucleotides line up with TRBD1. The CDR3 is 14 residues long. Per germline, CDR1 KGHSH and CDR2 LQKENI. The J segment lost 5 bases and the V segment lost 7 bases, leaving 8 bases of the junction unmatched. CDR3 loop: CASYPGTANNEQFF. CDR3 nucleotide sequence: TGTGCCAGCTATCCCGGGACAGCTAACAATGAGCAGTTCTTC.

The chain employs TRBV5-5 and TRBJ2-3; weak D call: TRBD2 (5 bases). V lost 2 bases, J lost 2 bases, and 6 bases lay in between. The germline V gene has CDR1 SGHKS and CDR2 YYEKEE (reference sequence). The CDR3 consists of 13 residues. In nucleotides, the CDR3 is TGTGCCAGCAGCTTAGGACTCACAGATACGCAGTATTTT. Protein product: CASSLGLTDTQYF.

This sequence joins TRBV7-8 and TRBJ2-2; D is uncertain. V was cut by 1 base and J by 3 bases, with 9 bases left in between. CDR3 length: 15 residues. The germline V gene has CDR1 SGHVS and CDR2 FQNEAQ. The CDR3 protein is CASSLVPAHTGELFF. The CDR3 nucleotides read TGTGCCAGCAGCTTAGTACCTGCCCACACCGGGGAGCTGTTTTTT.

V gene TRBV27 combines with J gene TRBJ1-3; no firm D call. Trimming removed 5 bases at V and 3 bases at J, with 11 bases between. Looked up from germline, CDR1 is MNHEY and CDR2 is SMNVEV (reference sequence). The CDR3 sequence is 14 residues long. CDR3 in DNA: TGTGCCAGCAGTCCGTTGGGGTTTGGAAACACCATATATTTT. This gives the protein CASSPLGFGNTIYF.

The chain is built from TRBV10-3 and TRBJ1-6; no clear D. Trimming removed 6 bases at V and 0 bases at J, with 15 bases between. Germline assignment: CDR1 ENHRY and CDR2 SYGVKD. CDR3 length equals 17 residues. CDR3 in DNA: TGTGCCATCAGCTCGGCCCCGGGTGGCTCCTATAATTCACCCCTCCACTTT. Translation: CAISSAPGGSYNSPLHF.

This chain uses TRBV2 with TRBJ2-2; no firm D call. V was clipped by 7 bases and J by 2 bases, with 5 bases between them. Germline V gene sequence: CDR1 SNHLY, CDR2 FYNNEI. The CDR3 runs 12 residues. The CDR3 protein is CASMANTGELFF. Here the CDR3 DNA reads TGTGCCAGCATGGCCAACACCGGGGAGCTGTTTTTT.

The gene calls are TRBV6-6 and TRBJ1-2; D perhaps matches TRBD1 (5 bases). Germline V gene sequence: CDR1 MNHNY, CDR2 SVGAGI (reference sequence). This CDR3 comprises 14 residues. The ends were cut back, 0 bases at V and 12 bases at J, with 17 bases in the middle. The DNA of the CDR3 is TGTGCCAGCAGTTACTCGCGACAGTCAAAGAGGAACACCTTC. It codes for CASSYSRQSKRNTF.